These T cell receptor beta chains were read from a single sample in a study of T cells expressing NK-cell markers. Each CDR3 protein gets one entry in TCRdb, which reprocessed the 5' RACE reads and gives no DNA. Its listing shows around 550,000 distinct CDR3 sequences. Sequenced sample: blood T cells: a sorted CD56 or NKG2C T cell subset, CD4+ or CD8+ T cells, or bulk PBMC T cells (not recorded which). The receptor set was obtained from a man aged 18 to 29 in good health. The CDR3 runs from the conserved cysteine through the conserved F or W.

v_call: TRBV25-1; cdr3_length: 16; j_call: TRBJ2-3; cdr3_aa: CASSSLAGKAPDTQYF
v_call: TRBV27; cdr3_length: 17; j_call: TRBJ2-2; cdr3_aa: CASSPTARQGGTGELFF
v_call: TRBV10-3; cdr3_length: 13; j_call: TRBJ1-4; cdr3_aa: CAISGGREEKLFF
v_call: TRBV14; cdr3_length: 13; j_call: TRBJ1-1; cdr3_aa: CASSQEPISEAFF
v_call: TRBV2; cdr3_length: 16; j_call: TRBJ1-5; cdr3_aa: CASSGTAIYSNQPQHF
v_call: TRBV4-1; cdr3_length: 15; j_call: TRBJ2-2; cdr3_aa: CASRGLAAPLGELFF
v_call: TRBV20-1; cdr3_length: 14; j_call: TRBJ2-1; cdr3_aa: CSANRDRGGNEQFF
v_call: TRBV11-2; cdr3_length: 14; j_call: TRBJ2-4; cdr3_aa: CASKRELAKNIQYF
v_call: TRBV29-1; cdr3_length: 13; j_call: TRBJ1-2; cdr3_aa: CSARGKSGYGYTF
v_call: TRBV7-9; cdr3_length: 14; j_call: TRBJ1-2; cdr3_aa: CASSLAQQGRGYTF
v_call: TRBV12-3/TRBV12-4; cdr3_length: 15; j_call: TRBJ2-7; cdr3_aa: CASSLNAGGLGEQYF
v_call: TRBV10-3; cdr3_length: 14; j_call: TRBJ2-1; cdr3_aa: CAISESIDGNEQFF
v_call: TRBV6-1; cdr3_length: 14; j_call: TRBJ1-2; cdr3_aa: CASTEGQGFYGYTF
v_call: TRBV11-3; cdr3_length: 13; j_call: TRBJ2-1; cdr3_aa: CASGATIHNEQFF
v_call: TRBV18; cdr3_length: 13; j_call: TRBJ1-5; cdr3_aa: CASSPGRPRAQHF
v_call: TRBV6-4; cdr3_length: 12; j_call: TRBJ2-3; cdr3_aa: CASSDSGRPQYF
v_call: TRBV5-1; cdr3_length: 18; j_call: TRBJ2-1; cdr3_aa: CASSWMTSGRAGYNEQFF
v_call: TRBV29-1; cdr3_length: 12; j_call: TRBJ2-2; cdr3_aa: CSVVRAVGELFF
v_call: TRBV2; cdr3_length: 16; j_call: TRBJ1-5; cdr3_aa: CASSERGRISNQPQHF
v_call: TRBV12-3/TRBV12-4; cdr3_length: 14; j_call: TRBJ2-5; cdr3_aa: CASSPNGPQETQYF
v_call: TRBV27; cdr3_length: 12; j_call: TRBJ2-1; cdr3_aa: CASSVIQGEQFF
v_call: TRBV7-8; cdr3_length: 15; j_call: TRBJ2-1; cdr3_aa: CASSLSGLVYNEQFF
v_call: TRBV4-2; cdr3_length: 16; j_call: TRBJ1-1; cdr3_aa: CASSQWTGPQGTEAFF
v_call: TRBV12-3/TRBV12-4; cdr3_length: 17; j_call: TRBJ2-6; cdr3_aa: CASSFGQGGSGANVLTF
v_call: TRBV7-7; cdr3_length: 15; j_call: TRBJ2-5; cdr3_aa: CASSLNQGYQETQYF
v_call: TRBV5-1; cdr3_length: 12; j_call: TRBJ2-1; cdr3_aa: CASSRTIDEQFF
v_call: TRBV25-1; cdr3_length: 16; j_call: TRBJ2-2; cdr3_aa: CASQNPGPFNTGELFF
v_call: TRBV29-1; cdr3_length: 15; j_call: TRBJ2-3; cdr3_aa: CSVDGGLARADTQYF
v_call: TRBV5-1; cdr3_length: 16; j_call: TRBJ2-1; cdr3_aa: CASREELAGRYNEQFF
v_call: TRBV20-1; cdr3_length: 15; j_call: TRBJ2-1; cdr3_aa: CSASRAGPAYNEQFF
v_call: TRBV4-1; cdr3_length: 15; j_call: TRBJ2-2; cdr3_aa: CASSQPRESTGELFF
v_call: TRBV25-1; cdr3_length: 13; j_call: TRBJ1-2; cdr3_aa: CASCRDGASGYTF
v_call: TRBV6-5; cdr3_length: 15; j_call: TRBJ1-2; cdr3_aa: CASRPGAESPYGYTF
v_call: TRBV24-1; cdr3_length: 14; j_call: TRBJ2-1; cdr3_aa: CATSGGGTNNEQFF
v_call: TRBV12-3/TRBV12-4; cdr3_length: 16; j_call: TRBJ2-4; cdr3_aa: CASSQDRVLAKNIQYF
v_call: TRBV6-1; cdr3_length: 15; j_call: TRBJ1-3; cdr3_aa: CASSPQGSSGNTIYF
v_call: TRBV6-5; cdr3_length: 16; j_call: TRBJ2-2; cdr3_aa: CASSYGRVGDTGELFF
v_call: TRBV20-1; cdr3_length: 15; j_call: TRBJ2-5; cdr3_aa: CSARDPTARQETQYF
v_call: TRBV29-1; cdr3_length: 15; j_call: TRBJ2-3; cdr3_aa: CSVLHYWSGGDTQYF
v_call: TRBV10-3; cdr3_length: 15; j_call: TRBJ2-7; cdr3_aa: CAISESQDRGSEQYF
v_call: TRBV4-1; cdr3_length: 14; j_call: TRBJ2-1; cdr3_aa: CASKRETGRHEQFF
v_call: TRBV24-1; cdr3_length: 16; j_call: TRBJ2-2; cdr3_aa: CATQPPGLGRTGELFF